This T cell receptor beta chain derives from a study of technical replicates of blood from a few donors (dated by TCRdb to about 2017). The germline V gene specifies KGHSH as CDR1 and LQKENI as CDR2. The germline ends are 10 bases apart after V is trimmed by 6 bases and J by 7 bases. The CDR3, from cysteine to phenylalanine, totals 12 residues. Solely the CDR3 DNA is kept, with 36 bases framed from the first base. The library was produced with the immunoSEQ multiplex PCR assay. What TCRdb holds here is the immuneACCESS table cut down to in-frame rearrangements. Part of the clones is not present; checked against another copy, under half of the missing clones reflect an unresolved V gene, and the others are unexplained. Counted in this sample were more than 65,000 clones; 85% to 95% of them appeared once. The top ten clones comprise 0.37% of the sample. Concerning this clone: This receptor's antigen is unknown. Qualities for individual bases were not recorded, and no much larger clone is one base off.

This receptor chain uses TRBV18 and TRBJ2-1; the D gene is perhaps TRBD1, from 5 matching bases. Material: T cells isolated from PBMCs. This TCR derives from a human donor in good health. The CDR3 loop reads CASSTQGNEQFF. In nucleotide form, the sequence is TGTGCCAGCTCCACCCAGGGAAATGAGCAGTTCTTC.